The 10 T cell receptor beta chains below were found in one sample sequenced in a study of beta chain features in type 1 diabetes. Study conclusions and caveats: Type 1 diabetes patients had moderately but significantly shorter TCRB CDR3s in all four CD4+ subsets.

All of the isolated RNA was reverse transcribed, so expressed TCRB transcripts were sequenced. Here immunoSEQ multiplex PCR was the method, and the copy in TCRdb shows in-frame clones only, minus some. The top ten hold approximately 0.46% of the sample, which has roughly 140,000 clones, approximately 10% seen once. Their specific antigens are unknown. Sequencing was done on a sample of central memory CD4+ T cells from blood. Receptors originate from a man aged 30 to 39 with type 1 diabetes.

The CDR3 bases are TGTGCCAGCAGTTCTCGCGCTGAAGCTTTCTTT. Translated: CASSSRAEAFF. The V call is TRBV28, the J call TRBJ1-1; D unclear. Trimming took 4 bases from V and 6 from J, leaving 6 bases between them. The length of the CDR3 is 11 residues. Germline CDR1 reads MDHEN; CDR2 reads SYDVKM. The whole variable domain, filled in from reference TRBV28 and TRBJ1-1, reads DVKVTQSSRYLVKRTGEKVFLECVQDMDHENMFWYRQDPGLGLRLIYFSYDVKMKEKGDIPEGYSVSREKKERFSLILESASTNQTSMYLCASSSRAEAFFGQGTRLTVV.

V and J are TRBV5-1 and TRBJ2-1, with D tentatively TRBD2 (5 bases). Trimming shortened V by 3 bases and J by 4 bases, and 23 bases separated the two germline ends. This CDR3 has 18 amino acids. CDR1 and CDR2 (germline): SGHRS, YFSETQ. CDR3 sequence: CASSSRLGSTGLYNEQFF. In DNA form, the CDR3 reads TGCGCCAGCAGCTCCAGGCTTGGGAGCACTGGATTATACAATGAGCAGTTCTTC.

The CDR3 protein is CASSTESGRYEQYF. CDR3 DNA: TGTGCCAGTAGTACAGAGAGCGGGAGATACGAGCAGTACTTC. V and J are TRBV19 and TRBJ2-7; 8 bases are shared with TRBD2. From germline, CDR1 is LNHDA and CDR2 SQIVND (reference sequence). The CDR3 is 14 residues long. The V gene end was trimmed by 4 bases and the J gene end by 4 bases; junction bases not matched to a gene: 6.

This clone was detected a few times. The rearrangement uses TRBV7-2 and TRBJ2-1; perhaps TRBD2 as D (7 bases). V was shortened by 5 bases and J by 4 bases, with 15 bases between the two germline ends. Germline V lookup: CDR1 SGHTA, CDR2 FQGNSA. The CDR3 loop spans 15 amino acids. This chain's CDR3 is CASSPGEGGYNEQFF. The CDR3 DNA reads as TGTGCCAGCAGCCCCGGGGAGGGGGGTTACAATGAGCAGTTCTTC. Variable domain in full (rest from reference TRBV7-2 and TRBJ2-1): GAGVSQSPSNKVTEKGKDVELRCDPISGHTALYWYRQSLGQGLEFLIYFQGNSAPDKSGLPSDRFSAERTGGSVSTLTIQRTQQEDSAVYLCASSPGEGGYNEQFFGPGTRLTVL.

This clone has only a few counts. The CDR3 DNA is TGTGCCAGCTCACCGACGGGAAACTATGGCTACACCTTC. Its translation is CASSPTGNYGYTF. The genes are TRBV18 and TRBJ1-2; no clear D. The V and J ends lost 3 bases and 2 bases respectively, with 7 bases between them. This CDR3 is 13 amino acids long. Germline V gene sequence: CDR1 KGHSH, CDR2 LQKENI.

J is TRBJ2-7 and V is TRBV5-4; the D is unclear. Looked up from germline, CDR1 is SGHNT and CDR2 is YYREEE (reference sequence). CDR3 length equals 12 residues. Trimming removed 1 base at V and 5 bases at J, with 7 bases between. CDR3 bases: TGTGCCAGCAGCTTGATTTCGGACGAGCAGTACTTC. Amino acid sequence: CASSLISDEQYF. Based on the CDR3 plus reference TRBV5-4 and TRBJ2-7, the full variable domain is ETGVTQSPTHLIKTRGQQVTLRCSSQSGHNTVSWYQQALGQGPQFIFQYYREEENGRGNFPPRFSGLQFPNYSSELNVNALELDDSALYLCASSLISDEQYFGPGTRLTVT.

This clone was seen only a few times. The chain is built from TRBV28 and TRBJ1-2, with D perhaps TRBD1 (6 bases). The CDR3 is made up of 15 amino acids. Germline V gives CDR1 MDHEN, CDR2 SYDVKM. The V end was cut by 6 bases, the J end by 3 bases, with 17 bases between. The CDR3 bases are TGTGCCAGCAGAGATACAGGGCTTTTGGACTATGGCTACACCTTC. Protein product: CASRDTGLLDYGYTF.

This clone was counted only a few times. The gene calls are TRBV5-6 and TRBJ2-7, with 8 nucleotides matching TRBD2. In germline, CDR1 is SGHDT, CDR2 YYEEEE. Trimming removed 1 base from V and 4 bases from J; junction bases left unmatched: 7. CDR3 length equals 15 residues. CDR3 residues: CASSLYREGQYEQYF. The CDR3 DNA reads TGTGCCAGCAGCTTGTACCGGGAGGGCCAGTACGAGCAGTACTTC.

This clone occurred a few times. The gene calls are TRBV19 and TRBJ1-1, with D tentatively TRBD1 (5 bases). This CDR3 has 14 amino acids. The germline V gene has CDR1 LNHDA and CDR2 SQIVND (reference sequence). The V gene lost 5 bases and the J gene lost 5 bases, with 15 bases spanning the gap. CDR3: CASSRAGGGTEAFF. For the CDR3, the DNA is TGTGCCAGTAGTCGTGCAGGCGGGGGGACTGAAGCTTTCTTT. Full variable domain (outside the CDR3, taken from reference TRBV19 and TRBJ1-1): DGGITQSPKYLFRKEGQNVTLSCEQNLNHDAMYWYRQDPGQGLRLIYYSQIVNDFQKGDIAEGYSVSREKKESFPLTVTSAQKNPTAFYLCASSRAGGGTEAFFGQGTRLTVV.

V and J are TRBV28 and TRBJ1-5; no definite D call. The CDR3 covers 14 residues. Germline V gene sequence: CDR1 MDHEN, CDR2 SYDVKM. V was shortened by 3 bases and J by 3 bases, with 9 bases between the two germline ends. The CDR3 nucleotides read TGTGCCAGCAGTTTTGGTCAGGTCAATCAGCCCCAGCATTTT. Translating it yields CASSFGQVNQPQHF. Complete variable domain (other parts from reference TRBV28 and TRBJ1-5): DVKVTQSSRYLVKRTGEKVFLECVQDMDHENMFWYRQDPGLGLRLIYFSYDVKMKEKGDIPEGYSVSREKKERFSLILESASTNQTSMYLCASSFGQVNQPQHFGDGTRLSIL.